This T cell receptor beta chain appears in the sequencing data of a study of Ad26.COV2.S vaccination and SARS-CoV-2 variants. Study-level information: Donor joined the COV1001 Ad26.COV2.S trial arm. Intramuscular Ad26.COV2.S at 5x10^10 or 1x10^11 viral particles. Study results and limitations: Analyses of TCR breadth and depth may have underestimated total T cell responses.

Measured with immunoSEQ multiplex PCR; TCRdb has only the in-frame clones, and not every one. This table has about 350,000 clones, 85% to 90% appearing once. Germline CDR1 MNHEY, CDR2 SVGAGI. The V and J ends lost 5 bases and 0 bases respectively, with 13 bases between them. The CDR3 is made up of 15 amino acids. Turning to this clone: The target antigen is unknown.

Treatment here: approximately 18 received Ad26.COV2.S at low or high dose, single or two shots; about five received placebo; per-sample allocation not given. Samples analyzed were those drawn on day 63 after the first vaccine or placebo injection. Cohort 1b enrolled adults aged 18-55 years in Boston. The genes are TRBV6-5 and TRBJ1-1, with D unclear. Sequences were derived from peripheral blood, sampled in a trial of Ad26.COV2.S vaccine versus placebo. The sequence was collected from a person aged 18-60 years who received the Ad26.COV2.S COVID-19 vaccine or a placebo. CDR3 residues: CASSLVGSLNTEAFF. DNA of the CDR3: TGTGCCAGCAGTCTGGTAGGCAGTCTGAACACTGAAGCTTTCTTT.